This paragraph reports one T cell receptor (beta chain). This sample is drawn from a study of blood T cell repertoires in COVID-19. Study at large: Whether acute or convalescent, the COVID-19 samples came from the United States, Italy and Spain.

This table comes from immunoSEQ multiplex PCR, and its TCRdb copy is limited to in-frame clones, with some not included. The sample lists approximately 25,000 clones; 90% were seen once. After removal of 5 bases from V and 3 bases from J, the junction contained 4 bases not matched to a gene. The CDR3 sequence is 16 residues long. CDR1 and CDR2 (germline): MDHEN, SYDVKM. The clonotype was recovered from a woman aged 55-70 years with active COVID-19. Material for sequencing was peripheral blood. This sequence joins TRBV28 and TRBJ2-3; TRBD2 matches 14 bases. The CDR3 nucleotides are TGTGCCAGCAGTATCAGACTAGCGGGAGGGACAGATACGCAGTATTTT. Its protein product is CASSIRLAGGTDTQYF. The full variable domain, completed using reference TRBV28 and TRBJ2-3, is DVKVTQSSRYLVKRTGEKVFLECVQDMDHENMFWYRQDPGLGLRLIYFSYDVKMKEKGDIPEGYSVSREKKERFSLILESASTNQTSMYLCASSIRLAGGTDTQYFGPGTRLTVL.